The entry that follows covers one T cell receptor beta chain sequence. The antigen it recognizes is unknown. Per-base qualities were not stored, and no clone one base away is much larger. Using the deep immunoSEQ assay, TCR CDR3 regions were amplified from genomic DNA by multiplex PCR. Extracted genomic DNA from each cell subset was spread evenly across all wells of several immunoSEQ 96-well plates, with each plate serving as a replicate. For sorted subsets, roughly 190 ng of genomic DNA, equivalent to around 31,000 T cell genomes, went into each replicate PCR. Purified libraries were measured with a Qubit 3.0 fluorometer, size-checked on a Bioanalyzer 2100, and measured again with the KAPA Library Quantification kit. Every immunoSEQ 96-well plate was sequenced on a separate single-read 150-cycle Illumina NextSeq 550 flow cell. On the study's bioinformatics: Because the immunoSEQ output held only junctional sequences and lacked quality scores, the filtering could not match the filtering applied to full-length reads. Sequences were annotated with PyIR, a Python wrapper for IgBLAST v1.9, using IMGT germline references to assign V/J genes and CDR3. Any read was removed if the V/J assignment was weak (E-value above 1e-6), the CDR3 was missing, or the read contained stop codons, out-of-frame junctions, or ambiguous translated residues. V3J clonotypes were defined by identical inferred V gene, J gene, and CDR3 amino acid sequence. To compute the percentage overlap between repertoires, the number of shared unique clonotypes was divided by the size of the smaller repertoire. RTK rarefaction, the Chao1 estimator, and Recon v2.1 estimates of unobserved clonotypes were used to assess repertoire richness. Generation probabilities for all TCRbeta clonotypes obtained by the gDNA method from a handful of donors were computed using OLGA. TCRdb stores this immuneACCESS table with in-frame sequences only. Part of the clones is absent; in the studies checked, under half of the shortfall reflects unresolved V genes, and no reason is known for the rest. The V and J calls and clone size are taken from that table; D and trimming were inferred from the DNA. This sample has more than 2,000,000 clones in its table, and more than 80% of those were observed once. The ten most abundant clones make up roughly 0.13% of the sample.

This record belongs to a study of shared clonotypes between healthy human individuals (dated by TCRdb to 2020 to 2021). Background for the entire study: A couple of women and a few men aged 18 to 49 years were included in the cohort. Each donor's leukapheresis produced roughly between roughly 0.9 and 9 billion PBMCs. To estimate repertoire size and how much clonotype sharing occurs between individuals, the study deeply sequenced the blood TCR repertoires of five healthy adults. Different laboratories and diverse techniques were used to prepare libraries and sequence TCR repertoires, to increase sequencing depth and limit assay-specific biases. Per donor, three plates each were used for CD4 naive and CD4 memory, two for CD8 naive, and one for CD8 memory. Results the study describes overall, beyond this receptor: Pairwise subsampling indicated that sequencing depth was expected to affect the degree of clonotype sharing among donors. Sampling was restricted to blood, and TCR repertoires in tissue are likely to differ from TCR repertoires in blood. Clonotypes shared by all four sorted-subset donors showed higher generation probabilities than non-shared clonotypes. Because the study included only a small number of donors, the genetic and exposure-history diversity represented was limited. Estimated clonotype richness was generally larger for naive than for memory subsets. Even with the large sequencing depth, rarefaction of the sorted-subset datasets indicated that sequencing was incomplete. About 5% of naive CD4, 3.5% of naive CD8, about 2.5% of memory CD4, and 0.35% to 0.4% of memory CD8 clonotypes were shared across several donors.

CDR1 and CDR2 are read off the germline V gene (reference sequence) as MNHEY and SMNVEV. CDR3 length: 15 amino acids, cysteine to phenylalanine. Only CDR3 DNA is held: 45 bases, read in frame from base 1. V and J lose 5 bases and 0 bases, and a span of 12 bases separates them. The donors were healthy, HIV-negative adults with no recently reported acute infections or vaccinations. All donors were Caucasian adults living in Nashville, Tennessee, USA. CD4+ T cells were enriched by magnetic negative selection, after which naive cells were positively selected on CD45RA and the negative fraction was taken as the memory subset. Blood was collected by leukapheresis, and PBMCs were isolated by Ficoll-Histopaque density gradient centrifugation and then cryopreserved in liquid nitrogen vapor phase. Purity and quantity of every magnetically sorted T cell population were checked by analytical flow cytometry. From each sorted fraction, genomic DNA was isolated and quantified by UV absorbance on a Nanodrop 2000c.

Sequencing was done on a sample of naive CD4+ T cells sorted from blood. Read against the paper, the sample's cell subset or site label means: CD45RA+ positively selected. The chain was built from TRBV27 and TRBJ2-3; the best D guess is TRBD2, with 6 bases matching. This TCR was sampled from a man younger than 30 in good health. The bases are TGTGCCAGCAGTCTGCGGGACCGTAGCACAGATACGCAGTATTTT. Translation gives CASSLRDRSTDTQYF.